These 12 T cell receptor beta chains were sequenced from one sample in a study of cytomegalovirus exposure and HLA in healthy donors (dated by TCRdb to the late 2010s). The receptor library was made with the immunoSEQ multiplex PCR assay. The multiplex PCR relied on a mix of 60 forward primers for TCR Vbeta segments and 13 reverse primers for TCR Jbeta segments. TCRdb holds this immuneACCESS table with in-frame rearrangements only. Some clones are missing; in checked studies, unresolved V genes explain under half, and the rest has no known cause. The sample table shows about 150,000 clones, and approximately 78% are seen once. In total, the top ten clones hold about 4.3% of the sample. Sequencing was performed on PBMCs. These receptors were obtained from a middle-aged woman in good health and CMV-seropositive.

CDR3 in amino acids: CASSPNNNEQFF. In DNA, the CDR3 is TGTGCCAGCAGCCCTAATAACAATGAGCAGTTCTTC. This chain links TRBV28 with TRBJ2-1; D unclear. V lost 6 bases and J lost 5, with 8 bases in between. This CDR3 comprises 12 residues. Germline V lookup: CDR1 MDHEN, CDR2 SYDVKM. The whole variable domain, remainder taken from reference TRBV28 and TRBJ2-1, is DVKVTQSSRYLVKRTGEKVFLECVQDMDHENMFWYRQDPGLGLRLIYFSYDVKMKEKGDIPEGYSVSREKKERFSLILESASTNQTSMYLCASSPNNNEQFFGPGTRLTVL.

The J gene is TRBJ1-2, the V gene TRBV7-3; maybe TRBD1 (5 bases). There are 13 residues in the CDR3. The germline V gene has CDR1 SGHTA and CDR2 FQGTGA. V gave up 3 bases and J gave up 4 bases, with 9 bases separating them. CDR3 in DNA: TGTGCCAGCAGCTTGCAGGGTGGCTATGGCTACACCTTC. Protein sequence: CASSLQGGYGYTF.

About this clone: Mismatch with germline at one junction end may stem from a read error. The chain combines TRBV5-6 with TRBJ2-5; D is undetermined. Germline CDR1 reads SGHDT; CDR2 reads YYEEEE. The CDR3 consists of 10 residues. The CDR3, as DNA: TGTGCCAGCACTCAAGAGGCCCAGTACTTC. Protein product: CASTQEAQYF.

With respect to this clone: At one end, the junction sequence differs from germline, possibly due to a read error. The chain has TRBV7-9 and TRBJ2-3, with 10 bases identical to TRBD2. Germline V gene sequence: CDR1 SEHNR, CDR2 FQNEAQ (reference sequence). The CDR3 runs to 17 residues. CDR3: CASSTTLAGGSRDTQYF. CDR3 DNA sequence: TGTGCCAGCAGCACGACTTTAGCGGGAGGAAGCAGAGATACGCAGTATTTT.

The chain has TRBV7-9 and TRBJ1-1, with 11 bases that match TRBD1. With 5 bases clipped from V and 4 bases from J, the junction kept 12 bases outside the gene matches. The CDR3 spans 17 residues. Germline V gene data show CDR1 as SEHNR and CDR2 as FQNEAQ (reference sequence). The CDR3 loop is CASSPPGQGVRGTEAFF. The CDR3 bases are TGTGCCAGCAGCCCCCCGGGACAGGGGGTAAGGGGCACTGAAGCTTTCTTT.

The J gene is TRBJ2-1, the V gene TRBV30; 9 positions match TRBD2. The V and J ends lost 1 base and 7 bases, in that order; junction bases with no gene match: 5. This CDR3 spans 14 amino acids. Germline V gene lookup returns CDR1 GTSNPN and CDR2 SVGIG (reference sequence). The CDR3 spells CAWSGVAGVNEQFF. In nucleotides, the CDR3 is TGTGCCTGGAGTGGGGTAGCGGGAGTGAATGAGCAGTTCTTC.

V gene TRBV29-1 combines with J gene TRBJ2-5; the D gene is possibly TRBD1 (5 bases). CDR1 and CDR2 (germline): SQVTM, ANQGSEA. V was shortened by 0 bases and J by 2 bases, with 7 bases between the two germline ends. The CDR3 sequence is 13 residues long. The CDR3 loop is CSVEEDTQETQYF. In DNA form, the CDR3 reads TGCAGCGTTGAAGAGGACACTCAAGAGACCCAGTACTTC. The full variable domain, its missing parts supplied by reference TRBV29-1 and TRBJ2-5, is SAVISQKPSRDICQRGTSLTIQCQVDSQVTMMFWYRQQPGQSLTLIATANQGSEATYESGFVIDKFPISRPNLTFSTLTVSNMSPEDSSIYLCSVEEDTQETQYFGPGTRLLVL.

This clone was recorded once. This chain connects TRBV4-2 to TRBJ2-1; 10 nucleotides agree with TRBD1. CDR1 and CDR2 (germline): LGHNA, YNFKEQ. The CDR3 runs to 18 residues. The J segment lost 2 bases and the V segment lost 2 bases, leaving 9 bases of the junction unmatched. CDR3 residues: CASSQYTRGTGAYNEQFF. The CDR3 region has the DNA TGTGCCAGCAGCCAATACACCAGAGGGACAGGGGCCTACAATGAGCAGTTCTTC.

This chain connects TRBV7-2 to TRBJ1-4; 11 nucleotides align to TRBD1. CDR1 is SGHTA, CDR2 FQGNSA, per germline. The CDR3 extends over 17 amino acids. Germline trimming cut 1 base from V and 8 bases from J; bases unmatched to any gene: 9. DNA for the CDR3: TGTGCCAGCAGCTTAGGGACAGGGGGCGCTATAGGGGAAAAACTGTTTTTT. Encoded protein: CASSLGTGGAIGEKLFF.

The chain employs TRBV28 and TRBJ2-7; TRBD1 aligns across 7 bases. The CDR3 runs to 14 residues. Trimming cost V 5 bases and J 1 base; bases outside gene matches: 5. CDR1 and CDR2 (germline): MDHEN, SYDVKM. The CDR3 region is CASSVRTGSYEQYF. The CDR3 coding sequence is TGTGCCAGCAGTGTTAGGACAGGTTCCTACGAGCAGTACTTC. Variable domain in full (rest from reference TRBV28 and TRBJ2-7): DVKVTQSSRYLVKRTGEKVFLECVQDMDHENMFWYRQDPGLGLRLIYFSYDVKMKEKGDIPEGYSVSREKKERFSLILESASTNQTSMYLCASSVRTGSYEQYFGPGTRLTVT.

This chain uses TRBV5-4 with TRBJ1-4; D perhaps matches TRBD1 (5 bases). Germline CDR1 reads SGHNT; CDR2 reads YYREEE (reference sequence). CDR3 length equals 15 residues. Trimming removed 1 base at V and 4 bases at J, with 11 bases between. The CDR3 DNA sequence: TGTGCCAGCAGCTTGATGCAGGGCCTTAATGAAAAACTGTTTTTT. Its translation is CASSLMQGLNEKLFF.

This clone has just one count. V usage is TRBV5-4 and J usage is TRBJ2-3; the match to TRBD2 covers 11 bases. This CDR3 spans 15 amino acids. Unmatched junction bases numbered 8, after V lost 5 bases and J lost 6 bases. CDR1 and CDR2 (germline): SGHNT, YYREEE (reference sequence). The CDR3 coding sequence is TGTGCCAGCAGTCTTAGCGGGGGGGCAACGGATACGCAGTATTTT. Translation gives CASSLSGGATDTQYF.